This is a list of T cell receptor beta chains from one sample in a study of blood T cell repertoires in COVID-19. The repertoire was sequenced with immunoSEQ multiplex PCR; TCRdb's copy has only in-frame clones and lacks some. The sample includes 150,000 to 200,000 clones, 85% to 90% of them seen just once. Sequencing was performed on peripheral blood. These receptors were obtained from a woman in her twenties or thirties with active or convalescent COVID-19. The CDR3 runs from the conserved cysteine through the conserved F or W. A D gene is named only where the DNA matches it firmly. The size of a clone is reported for some rows only, either as once, few or many, or as a class for expanded clones.

V	size	D	J	CDR3	DNA
TRBV28	NA	NA	TRBJ2-5	CASSFRETQYF	TGTGCCAGCAGTTTCCGAGAGACCCAGTACTTC
TRBV5-6	NA	TRBD1	TRBJ1-6	CASSHGQGASYNSPLHF	TGTGCCAGCAGCCACGGACAGGGGGCATCCTATAATTCACCCCTCCACTTT
TRBV2	NA	TRBD1	TRBJ1-2	CASRKAGGGRGYTF	TGTGCCAGCAGGAAGGCAGGGGGCGGGAGAGGCTACACCTTC
TRBV3-1/TRBV3-2	once	NA	TRBJ2-7	CASSQQGLVSYEQYF	TGTGCCAGCAGCCAACAGGGGCTGGTTTCCTACGAGCAGTACTTC
TRBV7-9	NA	NA	TRBJ1-3	CASSGGTAGNTIYF	TGTGCCAGCAGCGGAGGGACGGCTGGAAACACCATATATTTT
TRBV5-4	NA	NA	TRBJ2-3	CASSLRGGTDTQYF	TGTGCCAGCAGCTTGAGGGGGGGGACAGATACGCAGTATTTT
TRBV10-2	NA	NA	TRBJ1-1	CASSDQENTEAFF	TGCGCCAGCAGTGATCAGGAGAACACTGAAGCTTTCTTT
TRBV3-1/TRBV3-2	NA	NA	TRBJ2-1	CASSQDSKISYNEQFF	TGTGCCAGCAGCCAAGATAGCAAGATCTCCTACAATGAGCAGTTCTTC
TRBV6-4	NA	TRBD1	TRBJ2-2	CASSGQGARGRELFF	TGTGCCAGCAGTGGTCAGGGGGCCCGAGGTCGGGAGCTGTTTTTT
TRBV10-3	NA	TRBD1	TRBJ2-7	CAISGPGQGAYEQYF	TGTGCCATCAGTGGCCCGGGACAGGGAGCATACGAGCAGTACTTC
TRBV19	NA	NA	TRBJ1-1	CASSYQRGTEAFF	TGTGCCAGTAGTTACCAAAGAGGGACTGAAGCTTTCTTT
TRBV19	NA	TRBD1	TRBJ1-2	CASVPGQGAPLYGYTF	TGTGCCAGCGTCCCGGGACAGGGGGCGCCCCTCTATGGCTACACCTTC
TRBV25-1	NA	NA	TRBJ2-3	CASSATVGASTDTQYF	TGTGCCAGCAGTGCCACAGTTGGGGCTAGCACAGATACGCAGTATTTT
TRBV5-1	NA	TRBD1	TRBJ2-7	CASSWRDRDGEQYF	TGCGCCAGCAGCTGGCGGGACAGGGATGGCGAGCAGTACTTC
TRBV19	NA	NA	TRBJ2-5	CASSRDLGETQYF	TGTGCCAGTAGTAGGGACTTAGGAGAGACCCAGTACTTC
TRBV20-1	NA	NA	TRBJ2-7	CSATRGLEQYF	TGCAGTGCGACTAGGGGCCTCGAGCAGTACTTC
TRBV6-1	NA	NA	TRBJ1-2	CASSEEAGSFYGYTF	TGTGCCAGCAGTGAAGAGGCAGGGTCTTTCTATGGCTACACCTTC
TRBV19	NA	NA	TRBJ1-6	CASSYRVDSPLHF	TGTGCCAGTAGTTACAGGGTAGATTCACCCCTCCACTTT
TRBV19	NA	NA	TRBJ1-1	CASSIDRRGPAFF	TGTGCCAGTAGTATAGATCGGCGGGGGCCGGCTTTCTTT
TRBV5-1	NA	NA	TRBJ1-2	CASSLGGLNYGYTF	TGCGCCAGCAGCCTGGGCGGGCTGAACTATGGCTACACCTTC
TRBV6-5	once	NA	TRBJ1-4	CASSYGGGHSNEKLFF	TGTGCCAGCAGTTACGGGGGAGGGCATTCTAATGAAAAACTGTTTTTT
TRBV5-1	NA	NA	TRBJ1-2	CASSLSYSYGYTF	TGCGCCAGCAGCTTATCGTACAGCTATGGCTACACCTTC
TRBV2	NA	TRBD1	TRBJ1-5	CASSRDRSNQPQHF	TGTGCCAGCAGTAGGGACAGAAGCAATCAGCCCCAGCATTTT
TRBV2	NA	TRBD2	TRBJ2-7	CASSELAGAVYEQYF	TGTGCCAGCAGTGAGCTAGCGGGAGCAGTTTACGAGCAGTACTTC
TRBV6-5	NA	NA	TRBJ1-2	CASSYSAGGYGYTF	TGTGCCAGCAGTTACTCGGCCGGAGGTTATGGCTACACCTTC
TRBV18	few	NA	TRBJ1-1	CASSPDRKNTEAFF	TGTGCCAGCTCACCAGACAGGAAGAACACTGAAGCTTTCTTT
TRBV9	NA	TRBD2	TRBJ2-3	CASSLRTSGGEADTQYF	TGTGCCAGCAGCCTACGGACTAGCGGGGGAGAAGCAGATACGCAGTATTTT
TRBV19	NA	NA	TRBJ1-2	CGSSIDGSRGYTF	TGTGGCAGTAGTATAGACGGGAGTCGCGGCTACACCTTC
TRBV4-2	NA	TRBD1	TRBJ1-4	CASSFWDRGTEKLFF	TGTGCCAGCAGCTTCTGGGACAGGGGTACTGAAAAACTGTTTTTT
TRBV25-1	NA	NA	TRBJ1-4	CASSVADYNEKLFF	TGTGCCAGCAGTGTAGCCGATTATAATGAAAAACTGTTTTTT
TRBV27	NA	NA	TRBJ1-5	CASSFFPGTSNQPQHF	TGTGCCAGCAGTTTTTTCCCTGGGACAAGCAATCAGCCCCAGCATTTT
TRBV27	NA	NA	TRBJ1-6	CASSLLGRGESPLHF	TGTGCCAGCAGTCTCTTGGGGAGGGGCGAATCACCCCTCCACTTT
TRBV19	NA	TRBD2	TRBJ2-7	CASSIGDYGSYEQYF	TGTGCCAGTAGTATTGGGGACTACGGATCCTACGAGCAGTACTTC
TRBV5-5	NA	TRBD2	TRBJ2-4	CASSSSSGGYEPEKNIQYF	TGTGCCAGCAGCTCGTCTAGCGGGGGGTACGAGCCAGAAAAAAACATTCAGTACTTC
TRBV9	few	TRBD1	TRBJ2-1	CASSVQGDRNEQFF	TGTGCCAGCAGCGTACAGGGGGATAGAAATGAGCAGTTCTTC
TRBV15	NA	NA	TRBJ1-3	CATSSWRQGLGNTIYF	TGTGCCACCAGCAGCTGGCGCCAGGGCCTTGGAAACACCATATATTTT
TRBV4-1	NA	TRBD1	TRBJ2-1	CASRFGTGVLYEQFF	TGCGCCAGCAGATTCGGGACAGGGGTTTTGTATGAGCAGTTCTTC